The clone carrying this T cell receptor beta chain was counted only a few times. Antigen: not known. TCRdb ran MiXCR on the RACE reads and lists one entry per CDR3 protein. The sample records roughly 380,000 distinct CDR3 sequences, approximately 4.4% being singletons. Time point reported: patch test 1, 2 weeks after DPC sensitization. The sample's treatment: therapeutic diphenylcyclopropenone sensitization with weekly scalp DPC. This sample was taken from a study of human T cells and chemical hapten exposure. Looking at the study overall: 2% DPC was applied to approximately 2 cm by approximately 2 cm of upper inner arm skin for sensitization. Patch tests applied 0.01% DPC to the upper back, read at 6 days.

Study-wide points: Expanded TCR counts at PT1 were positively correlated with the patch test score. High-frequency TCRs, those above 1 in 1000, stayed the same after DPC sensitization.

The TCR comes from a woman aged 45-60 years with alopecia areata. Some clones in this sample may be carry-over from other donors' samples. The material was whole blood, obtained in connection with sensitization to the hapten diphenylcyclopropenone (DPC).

The CDR3 DNA is TGTGCCAGCAGTCCCCAGGCCCGCAATCAGCCCCAGCATTTT. This gives the protein CASSPQARNQPQHF. The V call is TRBV27, the J call TRBJ1-5; D is undetermined. The V gene's germline CDR1 is MNHEY and CDR2 SMNVEV (reference sequence). The V gene lost 5 bases and the J gene lost 2 bases, with 10 bases spanning the gap. There are 14 residues in the CDR3.